A selection of T cell receptor beta chains follows, all from one sample in a study of cytomegalovirus exposure and HLA in healthy donors. Measured with immunoSEQ multiplex PCR; TCRdb has only the in-frame clones, and not every one. The table includes about 63,000 clones, about 89% detected once. Sequencing was carried out using PBMCs. These receptors all stem from a young woman in good health and CMV-seronegative. CDR3s leave out the opening cysteine and the closing phenylalanine or tryptophan. The order of the fields is V gene, J gene, CDR3 protein.

TRBV5-1	TRBJ2-1	ASSLAIAGSYNEQF
TRBV5-1	TRBJ1-3	ASSLTGISGNTIY
TRBV11-2	TRBJ2-1	ASSFRLAGIYNEQF
TRBV7-8	TRBJ2-7	ASSETSGRGREQY
TRBV7-2	TRBJ2-2	ASSLPQGAGGELF
TRBV5-1	TRBJ2-7	ASSLQDRGPYEQY
TRBV7-9	TRBJ1-1	ASSFSGNTEAF
TRBV27	TRBJ2-1	ASSLLGQGENNEQF
TRBV19	TRBJ2-2	ASSIGPGGDRELF
TRBV2	TRBJ1-5	ASSESGRNQPQH
TRBV27	TRBJ2-7	ASSSDGTGVPYEQY
TRBV30	TRBJ2-3	ASTRGLSTDTQY
TRBV11-2	TRBJ2-3	ASSLRGGKSTDTQY
TRBV14	TRBJ2-1	ASSPFEAKYMTSGGAMDEQF
TRBV11-2	TRBJ2-6	ASSYSTSSGANVLT
TRBV9	TRBJ1-3	ASSSSAASGGNTIY
TRBV5-5	TRBJ1-2	ASSLLFTQGDHFGYT
TRBV7-2	TRBJ1-1	ASSLDRVNTEAF
TRBV6-1	TRBJ1-2	ASQGGHGYT
TRBV28	TRBJ1-2	ATVPPQGGLGGYT
TRBV6-1	TRBJ1-6	ASSRQALDSPLH
TRBV19	TRBJ2-7	ASSQTGGAYEQY